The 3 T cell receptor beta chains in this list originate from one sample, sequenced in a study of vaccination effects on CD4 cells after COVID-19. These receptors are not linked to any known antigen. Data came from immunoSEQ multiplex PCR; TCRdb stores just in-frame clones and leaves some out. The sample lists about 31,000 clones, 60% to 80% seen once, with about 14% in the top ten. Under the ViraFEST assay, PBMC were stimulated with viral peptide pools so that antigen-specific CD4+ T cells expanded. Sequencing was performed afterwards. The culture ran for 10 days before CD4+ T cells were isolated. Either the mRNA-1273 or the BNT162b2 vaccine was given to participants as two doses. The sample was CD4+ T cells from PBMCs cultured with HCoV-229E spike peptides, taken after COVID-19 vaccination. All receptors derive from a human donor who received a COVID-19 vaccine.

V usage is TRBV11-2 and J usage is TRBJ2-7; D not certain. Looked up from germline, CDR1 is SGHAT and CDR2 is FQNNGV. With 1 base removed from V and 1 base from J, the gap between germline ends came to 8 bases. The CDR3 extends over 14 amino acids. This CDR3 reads CASSLVGGSYEQYF. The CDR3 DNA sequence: TGTGCCAGCAGCTTAGTCGGCGGTTCCTACGAGCAGTACTTC.

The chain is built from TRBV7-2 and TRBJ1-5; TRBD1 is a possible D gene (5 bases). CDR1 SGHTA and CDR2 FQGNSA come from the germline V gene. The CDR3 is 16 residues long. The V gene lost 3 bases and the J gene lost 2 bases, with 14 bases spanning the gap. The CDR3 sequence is CASSFRQSSGNQPQHF. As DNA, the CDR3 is TGTGCCAGCAGCTTTAGACAGTCCAGCGGCAATCAGCCCCAGCATTTT.

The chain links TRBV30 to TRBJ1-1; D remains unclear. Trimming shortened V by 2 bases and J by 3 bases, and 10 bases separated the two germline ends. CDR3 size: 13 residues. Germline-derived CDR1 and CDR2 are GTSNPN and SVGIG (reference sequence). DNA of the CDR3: TGTGCCTGGAGTTCGATTTGGGACACTGAAGCTTTCTTT. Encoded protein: CAWSSIWDTEAFF.